This T cell receptor beta chain was recorded in a study of response to subunit inactivated influenza vaccine. This clonotype came up a few times. TCRdb fed the RT-PCR reads into MiXCR, producing one record per CDR3 protein. The sample includes roughly 630,000 distinct CDR3 sequences, 12% to 15% of them seen just once. The starting material was PBMCs from blood, obtained 14 days before vaccination. This sequence was found in a man aged 45-65 years who received an inactivated influenza vaccine.

The CDR3 DNA follows: TGCGCCAGCAGGCGGGCAGGCGACTACGAGCAGTACTTC. It codes for CASRRAGDYEQYF. J is TRBJ2-7 and V is TRBV5-1; D is possibly TRBD2 (5 bases). The germline CDR1 and CDR2 sequences are SGHRS and YFSETQ. The CDR3 sequence is 13 residues long. V was cut by 5 bases and J by 3 bases, with 12 bases left in between.